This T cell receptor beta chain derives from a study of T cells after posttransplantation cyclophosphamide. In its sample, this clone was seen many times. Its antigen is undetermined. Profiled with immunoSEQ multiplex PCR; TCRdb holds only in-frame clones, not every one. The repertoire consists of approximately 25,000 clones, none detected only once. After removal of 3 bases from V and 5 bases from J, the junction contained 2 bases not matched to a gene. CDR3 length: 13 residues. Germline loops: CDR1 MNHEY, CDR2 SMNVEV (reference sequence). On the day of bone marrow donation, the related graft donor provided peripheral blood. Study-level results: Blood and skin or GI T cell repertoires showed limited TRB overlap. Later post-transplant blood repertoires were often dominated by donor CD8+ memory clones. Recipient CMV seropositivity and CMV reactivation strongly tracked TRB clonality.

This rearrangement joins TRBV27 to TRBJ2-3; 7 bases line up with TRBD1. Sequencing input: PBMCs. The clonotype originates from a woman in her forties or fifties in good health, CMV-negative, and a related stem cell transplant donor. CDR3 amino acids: CASSFYRGDTQYF. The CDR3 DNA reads TGTGCCAGCAGTTTCTACAGGGGAGATACGCAGTATTTT.